This T cell receptor (beta chain) was observed in a study of PD-1 blockade in classical Hodgkin lymphoma. Points from the study as a whole: Complete responders had baseline diversity similar to newly diagnosed patients. Possibly reflecting disease activity or prior therapy, repertoire differences have causes that remain undefined.

Clones were sequenced by immunoSEQ multiplex PCR, and TCRdb holds only the in-frame ones, with some missing. This sample carries 25,000 to 35,000 clones, about 72% of them seen once, and the ten largest clones take roughly 3.4%. The CDR3 runs to 15 residues. V gave up 1 base and J gave up 6 bases, with 13 bases separating them. The germline CDR1 and CDR2 sequences are MNHNS and SASEGT. The sample's time point: cycle 4 day 1 (C4D1), after less than 7 weeks of nivolumab. All patients relapsed after autologous stem cell transplantation, and brentuximab vedotin exposure varied. Points on this clone: Its antigen is currently unknown.

The TCR sequence derives from a human donor with classical Hodgkin lymphoma. The sequencing used peripheral blood mononuclear cells (PBMCs), collected before the fourth cycle of nivolumab. The chain uses TRBV6-1 and TRBJ1-5; possible D gene TRBD1, 6 bases. The CDR3 loop reads CASSEGQGLTQPQHF. The CDR3 nucleotides are TGTGCCAGCAGTGAAGGGCAGGGGTTAACTCAGCCCCAGCATTTT.